The clone carrying this TCR beta chain came up a few times. Its antigen is currently unknown. The record originates from a study of T-cell reconstitution after alpha-beta-depleted transplantation in children. Overall study results and limits: A year post-transplant, T-cell counts and diversity derived mostly from newly produced T cells. Approximately two months post-transplant, alpha-beta T cells reportedly originated from several hundred expanded graft clones.

The CDR3 contains 16 residues. The germline CDR1 and CDR2 sequences are DFQATT and SNEGSKA (reference sequence). J was trimmed by 3 bases and V by 1 base; bases with no gene match: 10. Preparation of the TCRbeta library involved a method that used unique molecular identifiers. TCRdb fed the PCR reads into MiXCR, producing one record per CDR3 protein. The table has around 580,000 distinct CDR3 sequences, more than 20% seen once. The clonotype was recovered from a boy younger than two who had a stem cell transplant for acute myeloid leukemia, so the T cells may come from the graft donor. The chain combines TRBV20-1 with TRBJ2-7, with 9 bases that match TRBD2. The specimen comprised PBMCs, mostly from graft donor cells, sampled 360 days after TCRalphabeta/CD19-depleted stem cell transplant. CDR3 bases: TGCAGTGCTAGAGCTGGGATGGGGACTAGCCTCTACGAGCAGTACTTC. It yields the protein CSARAGMGTSLYEQYF.